The 8 T cell receptor beta chains listed next were all sequenced from one sample in a study of PD-1 blockade in classical Hodgkin lymphoma. Each patient's relapse followed autologous stem cell transplantation, and brentuximab vedotin exposure varied. Profiling relied on immunoSEQ multiplex PCR, and the TCRdb table lists in-frame clones only, not all of them. The sample includes roughly 140,000 clones, 78% seen only once; the top ten take about 9.2%. This sample comprised peripheral blood mononuclear cells (PBMCs), obtained before the second cycle of nivolumab. The receptor set was obtained from a human donor with classical Hodgkin lymphoma.

The chain has TRBV7-2 and TRBJ2-3; D is possibly TRBD2 (7 bases). Germline loops: CDR1 SGHTA, CDR2 FQGNSA. The CDR3 runs 16 residues. V gave up 8 bases and J gave up 0 bases, with 18 bases separating them. The CDR3 DNA reads TGTGCCAGCGAAGCTCGGGGGGCAACGAGCACAGATACGCAGTATTTT. The encoded protein is CASEARGATSTDTQYF.

The chain has TRBV13 and TRBJ2-3; D not certain. Germline-derived CDR1 and CDR2 are PRHDT and FYEKMQ (reference sequence). The V end lost 0 bases, the J end lost 0 bases, and 4 bases lay between the germline ends. This CDR3 is built from 14 residues. CDR3 sequence reads: CASSLGTSTDTQYF. The DNA of the CDR3 is TGTGCCAGCAGCTTAGGGACTAGCACAGATACGCAGTATTTT.

The chain combines TRBV18 with TRBJ1-1; D ambiguous. Deletions cut 1 base from V and 4 bases from J, with 10 bases between. In germline, CDR1 is KGHSH, CDR2 LQKENI. This CDR3 has 14 residues. The CDR3 nucleotides read TGTGCCAGCTCACCACAGGGCACTTTCACTGAAGCTTTCTTT. It is translated as CASSPQGTFTEAFF. Filled out from reference TRBV18 and TRBJ1-1, the complete variable domain reads NAGVMQNPRHLVRRRGQEARLRCSPMKGHSHVYWYRQLPEEGLKFMVYLQKENIIDESGMPKERFSAEFPKEGPSILRIQQVVRGDSAAYFCASSPQGTFTEAFFGQGTRLTVV.

This chain links TRBV5-4 with TRBJ2-1; 11 nucleotides match TRBD2. Looked up from germline, CDR1 is SGHNT and CDR2 is YYREEE (reference sequence). The CDR3 sequence is 16 residues long. Trimming took 0 bases from V and 4 from J; bases not matched to a gene: 3. CDR3 nucleotides: TGTGCCAGCAGCTTGGGGGGACTAGCGGAGTACAATGAGCAGTTCTTC. Translation gives CASSLGGLAEYNEQFF.

This clone was counted only a few times. The CDR3 reads CASANPSRDTQYF. DNA of the CDR3: TGTGCCAGCGCGAACCCCTCGAGGGATACGCAGTATTTT. The rearrangement uses TRBV28 and TRBJ2-3; D is unclear. Trimming left V 8 bases short and J 6 bases short, with 15 bases between. The length of the CDR3 is 13 residues. The germline CDR1 and CDR2 sequences are MDHEN and SYDVKM.

The J gene is TRBJ2-3, the V gene TRBV2, with D maybe TRBD1 (8 bases). V lost 4 bases and J 5 bases, leaving 16 bases between the germline ends. Germline V lookup: CDR1 SNHLY, CDR2 FYNNEI. This CDR3 spans 15 amino acids. CDR3 protein: CASSAWTGRGDTQYF. CDR3 coding DNA: TGTGCCAGCAGTGCATGGACAGGGAGGGGAGATACGCAGTATTTT. Based on the CDR3 plus reference TRBV2 and TRBJ2-3, the full variable domain is EPEVTQTPSHQVTQMGQEVILRCVPISNHLYFYWYRQILGQKVEFLVSFYNNEISEKSEIFDDQFSVERPDGSNFTLKIRSTKLEDSAMYFCASSAWTGRGDTQYFGPGTRLTVL.

The J gene is TRBJ1-5, the V gene TRBV19; D remains ambiguous. The CDR3 consists of 15 residues. Trimming took off 6 bases at V and 0 bases at J, with 12 bases between the two ends. The germline V gene encodes CDR1 LNHDA and CDR2 SQIVND (reference sequence). As DNA, the CDR3 is TGTGCCAGTAGATCGACACGTATTAGCAATCAGCCCCAGCATTTT. Its translation: CASRSTRISNQPQHF.

The chain links TRBV28 to TRBJ2-7, with 8 bases matching TRBD1. V lost 1 base and J lost 1; bases outside the gene matches: 3. The CDR3 loop spans 15 amino acids. Germline V gives CDR1 MDHEN, CDR2 SYDVKM. The CDR3 protein is CASSLSGQGSYEQYF. The CDR3 DNA sequence: TGTGCCAGCAGTTTATCCGGACAGGGATCCTACGAGCAGTACTTC.